This T cell receptor beta chain originates from a study of T cell responses to AZD1222 COVID-19 vaccine. Study-level background: Pooling covered second doses at about 4 or about 12 weeks. Findings and limits, study-wide: The donors showed a predominance of white British ancestry and of females, with possible underestimation of clonal diversity.

Germline CDR1 is SGHTS and CDR2 is YDEGEE. V shed 4 bases and J shed 0 bases, with 17 bases lying between them. CDR3 size: 17 residues. With respect to this clone: What it binds is unknown.

Profiling relied on immunoSEQ multiplex PCR, and the TCRdb table lists in-frame clones only, not all of them. This table holds 120,000 to 150,000 clones, about 91% found once. The sequencing here drew on peripheral blood, taken on day 0 of AZD1222 vaccination. The source is an adult in good health. This rearrangement joins TRBV5-8 to TRBJ1-5, with no clear D. The CDR3 loop is CASSLVPASYSNQPQHF. CDR3 DNA: TGTGCCAGCAGCCTGGTCCCGGCGTCGTATAGCAATCAGCCCCAGCATTTT. Full variable domain (missing parts from reference TRBV5-8 and TRBJ1-5): EAGVTQSPTHLIKTRGQQATLRCSPISGHTSVYWYQQALGLGLQFLLWYDEGEERNRGNFPPRFSGRQFPNYSSELNVNALELEDSALYLCASSLVPASYSNQPQHFGDGTRLSIL.